These 29 T cell receptor beta chains came from one sample sequenced in a study of cytomegalovirus exposure and HLA in healthy donors. With 60 Vbeta and 13 Jbeta primers, the PCR was carried out. Assay: immunoSEQ multiplex PCR; the TCRdb copy retains only in-frame clones and omits some. The sample has about 130,000 clones, around 63% seen once; the top ten hold over 1.5%. Sequenced material: PBMCs. Source of these receptors: a human donor in good health.

The chain has TRBV2 and TRBJ2-2, with 7 bases that match TRBD1. In germline, CDR1 is SNHLY, CDR2 FYNNEI. The CDR3 runs 14 residues. V dropped 8 bases and J dropped 5; count of bases not matched to a gene: 8. CDR3 protein: CASLQGIATGELFF. CDR3 nucleotides: TGTGCCAGCCTACAGGGGATCGCGACCGGGGAGCTGTTTTTT. The complete variable domain, with remaining parts taken from reference TRBV2 and TRBJ2-2, reads EPEVTQTPSHQVTQMGQEVILRCVPISNHLYFYWYRQILGQKVEFLVSFYNNEISEKSEIFDDQFSVERPDGSNFTLKIRSTKLEDSAMYFCASLQGIATGELFFGEGSRLTVL.

This clone was found a few times. The gene calls are TRBV4-1 and TRBJ1-1; 12 positions agree with TRBD1. The CDR3 covers 16 residues. Germline V gives CDR1 MGHRA, CDR2 YSYEKL. V shed 5 bases and J 1 base; nucleotides not matched to a gene: 5. Written as DNA, the CDR3 is TGCGCCAGCAGCGACCGGGACAGGGGGCGGAACACTGAAGCTTTCTTT. It yields the protein CASSDRDRGRNTEAFF.

The J gene is TRBJ1-5, the V gene TRBV28; 9 nucleotides match TRBD1. The germline gives CDR1 MDHEN, CDR2 SYDVKM. Trimming cost V 8 bases and J 2 bases; bases outside gene matches: 13. The length of the CDR3 is 17 residues. In nucleotides, the CDR3 is TGTGCCAGCTTTCCCGGGACAGGGAGAGGTGGCAATCAGCCCCAGCATTTT. Translation: CASFPGTGRGGNQPQHF.

This clone appeared a few times. This chain joins TRBV6-1 and TRBJ2-7; TRBD1 aligns across 9 bases. The CDR3 contains 14 residues. The V gene end was trimmed by 3 bases and the J gene end by 5 bases; junction bases not matched to a gene: 5. Germline V CDR1 and CDR2: MNHNS, SASEGT. Written as DNA, the CDR3 is TGTGCCAGCAGTGACCCACAGGGGGCAGACGAGCAGTACTTC. Protein product: CASSDPQGADEQYF.

This clone has a handful of counts. This chain uses TRBV6-1 with TRBJ1-5; 7 bases align to TRBD1. Germline V gives CDR1 MNHNS, CDR2 SASEGT. This CDR3 is 13 amino acids long. With 6 bases clipped from V and 7 bases from J, the junction kept 6 bases outside the gene matches. CDR3 sequence reads: CASRTGFGQPQHF. DNA for the CDR3: TGTGCCAGCAGGACAGGGTTCGGGCAGCCCCAGCATTTT.

This clone was found a few times. The chain has TRBV5-1 and TRBJ1-1; TRBD1 aligns across 8 bases. V lost 4 bases, J lost 1 base, and 3 bases stayed unmatched. Germline CDR1 is SGHRS and CDR2 is YFSETQ. The CDR3 covers 14 residues. CDR3 loop: CASSVQGGNTEAFF. The CDR3 DNA reads TGCGCCAGCAGCGTACAGGGGGGGAACACTGAAGCTTTCTTT. Combining the CDR3 with reference TRBV5-1 and TRBJ1-1 gives the whole variable domain KAGVTQTPRYLIKTRGQQVTLSCSPISGHRSVSWYQQTPGQGLQFLFEYFSETQRNKGNFPGRFSGRQFSNSRSEMNVSTLELGDSALYLCASSVQGGNTEAFFGQGTRLTVV.

A remark on this clone: A read error may account for a junction end that differs from germline. This chain uses TRBV5-1 with TRBJ2-5; 8 bases fit TRBD2. In germline, CDR1 is SGHRS, CDR2 YFSETQ. The CDR3 extends over 14 amino acids. DNA for the CDR3: TGCGCCAGCAGCCTTAGCGGGGAACAAGAGGCCCAGTACTTC. It codes for CASSLSGEQEAQYF.

The CDR3 bases are TGTGCCAGCAGTTACCGGGACACCGGCTATGGCTACACCTTC. Translating it yields CASSYRDTGYGYTF. This chain joins TRBV28 and TRBJ1-2; the D gene is possibly TRBD1 (6 bases). Germline CDR1 is MDHEN and CDR2 is SYDVKM. This CDR3 is built from 14 residues. V lost 4 bases and J lost 4, with 13 bases in between.

The chain recombines TRBV13 with TRBJ1-5; D not certain. Germline V gene sequence: CDR1 PRHDT, CDR2 FYEKMQ (reference sequence). V lost 0 bases to trimming and J lost 3 bases, with 6 bases between them. The CDR3 extends over 14 amino acids. CDR3 DNA sequence: TGTGCCAGCAGCTTAGGACAAAACAATCAGCCCCAGCATTTT. Protein product: CASSLGQNNQPQHF.

This chain links TRBV10-1 with TRBJ1-4; TRBD1 is a possible D gene (5 bases). CDR1 and CDR2 (germline): WNHNN, SYGVQD (reference sequence). The CDR3 consists of 15 residues. With 2 bases removed from V and 5 bases from J, the gap between germline ends came to 12 bases. Written as DNA, the CDR3 is TGCGCCAGCAGTGAGACGTTCTGGACAAATGAAAAACTGTTTTTT. The encoded protein is CASSETFWTNEKLFF.

The chain has TRBV7-9 and TRBJ2-3, with no clear D. V dropped 5 bases and J dropped 4 bases, with 7 bases sitting between them. The CDR3 has 12 amino acids. In germline, CDR1 is SEHNR, CDR2 FQNEAQ (reference sequence). DNA for the CDR3: TGTGCCAGCAGCCTTTCGGCAGATACGCAGTATTTT. Protein product: CASSLSADTQYF.

The V and J genes are TRBV11-2 and TRBJ1-3, with 7 positions matching TRBD2. The J call may be mistaken, given a closer DNA end match to TRBJ2-2. The length of the CDR3 is 17 residues. CDR1 is SGHAT, CDR2 FQNNGV, per germline. CDR3 sequence reads: CASSRWEGVGRTGELFF. The CDR3 nucleotides are TGTGCCAGCAGCAGGTGGGAGGGAGTCGGGCGCACCGGGGAGCTGTTTTTT.

This clone was seen a handful of times. The chain joins TRBV2 to TRBJ2-1, with 14 bases identical to TRBD2. The V and J ends lost 7 bases and 5 bases, in that order; junction bases with no gene match: 7. This CDR3 region has 16 residues. Germline V gives CDR1 SNHLY, CDR2 FYNNEI. For the CDR3, the DNA is TGTGCCAGCAAAAGCGGACTAGCGGGAGGACACAATGAGCAGTTCTTC. This encodes CASKSGLAGGHNEQFF.

The V call is TRBV5-1, the J call TRBJ1-4; 8 bases are a match to TRBD1. The CDR3 has 15 residues. CDR1 and CDR2 from the germline V gene are SGHRS and YFSETQ. V dropped 3 bases and J dropped 3; count of bases not matched to a gene: 4. The CDR3 nucleotides are TGCGCCAGCAGCTCAGGACAGGGCGCTAATGAAAAACTGTTTTTT. Its protein product is CASSSGQGANEKLFF.

The J gene is TRBJ1-4, the V gene TRBV4-1; D is unresolved. Germline V lookup: CDR1 MGHRA, CDR2 YSYEKL. CDR3 length: 15 residues. V lost 4 bases to trimming and J lost 5 bases, with 14 bases between them. DNA of the CDR3: TGCGCCAGCAGCCCCCTTGCCATGAGCAATGAAAAACTGTTTTTT. Translated, it gives CASSPLAMSNEKLFF.

This clone was found once. The V gene is TRBV9, the J gene TRBJ2-7; 9 bases match TRBD2. The CDR3 is 15 residues long. V trimming: 0 bases; J trimming: 0 bases; junction bases outside the gene matches: 1. Looked up from germline, CDR1 is SGDLS and CDR2 is YYNGEE. The CDR3 DNA is TGTGCCAGCAGCGTAGGAGCGGGAGGCTCCTACGAGCAGTACTTC. Residues: CASSVGAGGSYEQYF.

A few counts support this clone. V usage is TRBV6-1 and J usage is TRBJ2-1; TRBD2 is a possible D gene (6 bases). V was clipped by 2 bases and J by 9 bases, with 8 bases between them. The CDR3 length is 12 residues. The germline V gene encodes CDR1 MNHNS and CDR2 SASEGT. The CDR3 DNA reads TGTGCCAGCAGTGAATACGGGAGTGAGCAGTTCTTC. This sequence encodes CASSEYGSEQFF.

The chain combines TRBV13 with TRBJ2-1, with TRBD2 identical over 7 bases. This CDR3 is 19 amino acids long. V shed 3 bases and J 0 bases; nucleotides not matched to a gene: 14. Germline lookup yields CDR1 PRHDT and CDR2 FYEKMQ (reference sequence). Here the CDR3 reads CASSLDIAGDLTSYNEQFF. CDR3 in DNA: TGTGCCAGCAGCTTGGATATCGCGGGAGATTTAACCTCCTACAATGAGCAGTTCTTC.

The chain couples TRBV28 to TRBJ2-2; 8 nucleotides line up with TRBD1. The V and J ends lost 1 base and 1 base, in that order; junction bases with no gene match: 5. Germline assignment: CDR1 MDHEN and CDR2 SYDVKM. The CDR3 covers 17 residues. CDR3 bases: TGTGCCAGCAGTTTATTACCCGGGACAGGGAACACCGGGGAGCTGTTTTTT. Protein sequence: CASSLLPGTGNTGELFF.

This clone was observed a single time. The chain recombines TRBV4-1 with TRBJ2-7; the D gene is possibly TRBD2 (7 bases). The V and J ends lost 0 bases and 7 bases respectively, with 16 bases between them. Germline values: CDR1 MGHRA, CDR2 YSYEKL. This CDR3 is built from 15 residues. The CDR3 DNA follows: TGCGCCAGCAGCCAAGATGTGGGGGGGCCTCGGGAGCAGTACTTC. This sequence encodes CASSQDVGGPREQYF.

The chain links TRBV5-4 to TRBJ1-1; 7 nucleotides line up with TRBD1. CDR1 and CDR2 (germline): SGHNT, YYREEE (reference sequence). Losses at the gene ends were 2 bases for V and 5 bases for J; bases not matched to a gene: 3. The CDR3 has 13 residues. The CDR3: CASSLQGRTEAFF. DNA for the CDR3: TGTGCCAGCAGCTTACAGGGGAGGACTGAAGCTTTCTTT.

The V gene is TRBV11-2, the J gene TRBJ2-3; D may be TRBD1 (6 bases). V was cut by 1 base and J by 4 bases, with 12 bases left in between. This CDR3 is 15 amino acids long. Germline CDR1 and CDR2: SGHAT and FQNNGV. In DNA form, the CDR3 reads TGTGCCAGCAGCTTAGGTTCAGGGGCATCAGATACGCAGTATTTT. The encoded protein is CASSLGSGASDTQYF.

The chain uses TRBV12-5 and TRBJ2-1, with a weak D call TRBD1 (5 bases). Trimming took 4 bases from V and 6 from J, leaving 13 bases between them. CDR3 size: 14 residues. Germline CDR1 is LGHNT and CDR2 is FRNRAP. The CDR3 nucleotides read TGTGCTAGTGGTTCCCCCCAGGGCGGCAATGAGCAGTTCTTC. Protein: CASGSPQGGNEQFF.

The rearrangement joins TRBV10-1 to TRBJ2-2, with a tentative D call TRBD1 (6 bases). With 5 bases removed from V and 4 bases from J, the gap between germline ends came to 11 bases. Germline V lookup: CDR1 WNHNN, CDR2 SYGVQD (reference sequence). CDR3 length: 14 residues. CDR3 loop: CASSPQGSTGELFF. The DNA for the CDR3 is TGCGCCAGCAGTCCACAGGGTTCCACCGGGGAGCTGTTTTTT.

The rearrangement joins TRBV7-3 to TRBJ2-7; 7 bases line up with TRBD1. CDR1 and CDR2 (germline): SGHTA, FQGTGA. CDR3 length: 15 residues. V trimming: 6 bases; J trimming: 0 bases; junction bases outside the gene matches: 8. The CDR3, as DNA: TGTGCCAGCAGTCCTCCCAGGGGGAGCTCCTACGAGCAGTACTTC. Encoded protein: CASSPPRGSSYEQYF. The whole variable domain, filled in from reference TRBV7-3 and TRBJ2-7, reads GAGVSQTPSNKVTEKGKYVELRCDPISGHTALYWYRQSLGQGPEFLIYFQGTGAADDSGLPNDRFFAVRPEGSVSTLKIQRTERGDSAVYLCASSPPRGSSYEQYFGPGTRLTVT.

This sequence joins TRBV6-6 and TRBJ2-1, with 14 bases lining up with TRBD2. The CDR3 extends over 16 amino acids. V shed 2 bases and J 8 bases; nucleotides not matched to a gene: 5. The V gene's germline CDR1 is MNHNY and CDR2 SVGAGI (reference sequence). CDR3: CASSYPGTSGSDEQFF. CDR3 nucleotides: TGTGCCAGCAGTTACCCCGGGACTAGCGGGAGCGATGAGCAGTTCTTC.

This rearrangement joins TRBV29-1 to TRBJ2-7; 9 bases map to TRBD2. The length of the CDR3 is 15 residues. In germline, CDR1 is SQVTM, CDR2 ANQGSEA. After removal of 2 bases from V and 7 bases from J, the junction contained 12 bases not matched to a gene. The chain's CDR3 is CSVETGLAHGGEQYF. The DNA of the CDR3 is TGCAGCGTTGAAACGGGACTAGCTCACGGAGGGGAGCAGTACTTC.

The rearrangement uses TRBV6-1 and TRBJ1-2; 8 bases map to TRBD1. After removal of 6 bases from V and 8 bases from J, the junction contained 5 bases not matched to a gene. Germline loops: CDR1 MNHNS, CDR2 SASEGT. The CDR3 length is 12 residues. CDR3 sequence (DNA): TGTGCCAGCAGAGAAAGGACAGGGGGCTACACCTTC. It yields the protein CASRERTGGYTF.

The chain employs TRBV6-6 and TRBJ1-5, with D unresolved. Between the trimmed V and J ends, which lost 6 bases and 7 bases, there was a span of 13 bases. CDR3 length equals 13 residues. CDR1 and CDR2 (germline): MNHNY, SVGAGI (reference sequence). CDR3 DNA sequence: TGTGCCAGCAGCCTTTTAGAGGGACAGCCCCAGCATTTT. Amino acids: CASSLLEGQPQHF.